The TCR beta chain under discussion was sequenced for a study of shared clonotypes between healthy human individuals. Study context: Donors were a couple of women and a few men aged 18 to 49. Three plates each covered CD4 naive and memory; CD8 naive two, CD8 memory one.

Sequencing used immunoSEQ multiplex PCR; TCRdb keeps in-frame clones, though not all of them. The sample has approximately 2.5 million clones, 93% seen once. Trimming took 5 bases from V and 12 from J, leaving 23 bases between them. The CDR3 spans 14 residues. The germline CDR1 and CDR2 sequences are SNHLY and FYNNEI. Worth noting for this clone: What it binds is not known.

Regarding the study as a whole: Around 5% of naive CD4 clonotypes were shared across a few donors. Estimated richness values were generally larger in naive subsets than in memory subsets.

The J gene is TRBJ2-7, the V gene TRBV2; either TRBD1 or TRBD2 may fit D (7 bases each). The sequenced sample was naive CD4+ T cells from PBMCs. Subset in this sample: CD45RA+ positively selected. The TCR originated in a young man in good health. Some clones in this sample may be carry-over from other donors' samples. CDR3 bases: TGTGCCAGCAGTCCCGGGGGAGGGGGCGCAAGCATGTACTTC. Encoded protein: CASSPGGGGASMYF.